This T cell receptor beta chain was sequenced for a study of T cell changes during pregnancy in multiple sclerosis. CDR3 length: 16 residues. Germline V gene data show CDR1 as SQVTM and CDR2 as ANQGSEA. Trimming took 2 bases from V and 2 from J; bases not matched to a gene: 7. Clones were read by immunoSEQ multiplex PCR, and TCRdb kept only the in-frame ones, dropping some. Counted here are 70,000 to 75,000 clones, 85% to 95% occurring once; the ten biggest clones make up 2.3%. The sample consisted of peripheral blood, taken before pregnancy. This sequence was found in a female donor with multiple sclerosis, enrolled in a pregnancy study. The chain uses TRBV29-1 and TRBJ2-3; 10 bases align to TRBD1. In nucleotides, the CDR3 is TGCAGCGTTGAAAGGGTTGGACAGGGGGTCACAGATACGCAGTATTTT. Its protein product is CSVERVGQGVTDTQYF.